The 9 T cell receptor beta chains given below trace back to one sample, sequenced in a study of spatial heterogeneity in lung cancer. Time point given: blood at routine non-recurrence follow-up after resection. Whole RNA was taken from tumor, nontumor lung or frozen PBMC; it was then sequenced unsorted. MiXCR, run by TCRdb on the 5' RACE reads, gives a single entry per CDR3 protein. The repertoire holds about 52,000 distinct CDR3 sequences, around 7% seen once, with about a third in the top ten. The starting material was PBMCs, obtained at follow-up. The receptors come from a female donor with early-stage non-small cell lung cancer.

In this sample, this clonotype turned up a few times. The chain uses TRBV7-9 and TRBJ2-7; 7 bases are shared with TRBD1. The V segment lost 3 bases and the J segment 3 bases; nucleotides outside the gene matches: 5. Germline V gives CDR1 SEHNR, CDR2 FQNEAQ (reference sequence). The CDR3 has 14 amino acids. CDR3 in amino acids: CASSLSRDSYEQYF. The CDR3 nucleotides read TGTGCCAGCAGCTTGAGCCGGGACAGCTACGAGCAGTACTTC. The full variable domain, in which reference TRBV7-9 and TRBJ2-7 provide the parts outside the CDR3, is DTGVSQNPRHKITKRGQNVTFRCDPISEHNRLYWYRQTLGQGPEFLTYFQNEAQLEKSRLLSDRFSAERPKGSFSTLEIQRTEQGDSAMYLCASSLSRDSYEQYFGPGTRLTVT.

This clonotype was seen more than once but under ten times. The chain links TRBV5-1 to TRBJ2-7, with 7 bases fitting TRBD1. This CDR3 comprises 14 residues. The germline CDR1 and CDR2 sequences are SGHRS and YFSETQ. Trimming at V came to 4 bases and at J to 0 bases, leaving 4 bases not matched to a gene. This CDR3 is CASSNRGSSYEQYF. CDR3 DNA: TGCGCCAGCAGCAACAGGGGTAGCTCCTACGAGCAGTACTTC.

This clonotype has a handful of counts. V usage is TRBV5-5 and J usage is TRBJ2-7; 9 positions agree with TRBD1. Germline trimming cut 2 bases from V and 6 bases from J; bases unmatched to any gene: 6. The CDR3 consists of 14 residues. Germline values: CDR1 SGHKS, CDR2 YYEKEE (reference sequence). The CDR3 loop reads CASSFRDRASEQYF. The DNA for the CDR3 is TGTGCCAGCAGCTTCCGGGACAGGGCATCCGAGCAGTACTTC. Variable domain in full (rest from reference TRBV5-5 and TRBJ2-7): DAGVTQSPTHLIKTRGQQVTLRCSPISGHKSVSWYQQVLGQGPQFIFQYYEKEERGRGNFPDRFSARQFPNYSSELNVNALLLGDSALYLCASSFRDRASEQYFGPGTRLTVT.

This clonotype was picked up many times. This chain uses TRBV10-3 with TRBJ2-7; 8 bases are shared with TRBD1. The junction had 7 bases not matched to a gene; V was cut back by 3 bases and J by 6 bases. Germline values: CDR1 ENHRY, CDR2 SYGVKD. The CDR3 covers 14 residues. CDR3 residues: CAISEPDRGAEQYF. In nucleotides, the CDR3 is TGTGCCATCAGTGAACCCGACAGGGGTGCCGAGCAGTACTTC.

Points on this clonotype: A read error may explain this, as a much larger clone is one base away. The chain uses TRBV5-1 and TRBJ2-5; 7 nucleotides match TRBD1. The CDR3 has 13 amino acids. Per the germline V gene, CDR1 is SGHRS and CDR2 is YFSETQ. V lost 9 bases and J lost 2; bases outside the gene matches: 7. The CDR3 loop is CATRGRGQETQYF. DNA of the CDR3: TGCGCCACTCGGGGCAGGGGGCAAGAGACCCAGTACTTC.

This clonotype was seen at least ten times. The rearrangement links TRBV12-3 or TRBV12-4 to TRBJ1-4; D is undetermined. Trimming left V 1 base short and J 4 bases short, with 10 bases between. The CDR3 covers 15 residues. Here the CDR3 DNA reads TGTGCCAGCAGTTTAGGTCACAGCAATAATGAAAAACTGTTTTTT. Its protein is CASSLGHSNNEKLFF.

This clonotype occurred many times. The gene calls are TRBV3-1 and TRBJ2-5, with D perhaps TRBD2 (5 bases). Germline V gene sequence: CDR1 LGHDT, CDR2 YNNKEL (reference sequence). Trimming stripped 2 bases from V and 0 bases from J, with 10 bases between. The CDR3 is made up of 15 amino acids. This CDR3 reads CASSQRLTYQETQYF. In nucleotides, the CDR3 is TGTGCCAGCAGCCAAAGACTAACGTACCAAGAGACCCAGTACTTC.

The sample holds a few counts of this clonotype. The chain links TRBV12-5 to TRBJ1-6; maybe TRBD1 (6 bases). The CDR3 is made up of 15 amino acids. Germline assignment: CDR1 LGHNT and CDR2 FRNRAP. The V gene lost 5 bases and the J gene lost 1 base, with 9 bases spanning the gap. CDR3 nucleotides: TGTGCTAGTGGTACCGGGACATCCTATAATTCACCCCTCCACTTT. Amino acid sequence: CASGTGTSYNSPLHF. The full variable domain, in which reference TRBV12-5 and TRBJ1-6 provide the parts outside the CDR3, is DARVTQTPRHKVTEMGQEVTMRCQPILGHNTVFWYRQTMMQGLELLAYFRNRAPLDDSGMPKDRFSAEMPDATLATLKIQPSEPRDSAVYFCASGTGTSYNSPLHFGNGTRLTVT.

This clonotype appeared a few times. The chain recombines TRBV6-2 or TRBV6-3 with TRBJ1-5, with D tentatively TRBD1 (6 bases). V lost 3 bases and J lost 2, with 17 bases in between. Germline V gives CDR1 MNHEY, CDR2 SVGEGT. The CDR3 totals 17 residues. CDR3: CASSYHLTGGGNQPQHF. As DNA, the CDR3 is TGTGCCAGCAGTTATCATCTAACGGGGGGCGGCAATCAGCCCCAGCATTTT.